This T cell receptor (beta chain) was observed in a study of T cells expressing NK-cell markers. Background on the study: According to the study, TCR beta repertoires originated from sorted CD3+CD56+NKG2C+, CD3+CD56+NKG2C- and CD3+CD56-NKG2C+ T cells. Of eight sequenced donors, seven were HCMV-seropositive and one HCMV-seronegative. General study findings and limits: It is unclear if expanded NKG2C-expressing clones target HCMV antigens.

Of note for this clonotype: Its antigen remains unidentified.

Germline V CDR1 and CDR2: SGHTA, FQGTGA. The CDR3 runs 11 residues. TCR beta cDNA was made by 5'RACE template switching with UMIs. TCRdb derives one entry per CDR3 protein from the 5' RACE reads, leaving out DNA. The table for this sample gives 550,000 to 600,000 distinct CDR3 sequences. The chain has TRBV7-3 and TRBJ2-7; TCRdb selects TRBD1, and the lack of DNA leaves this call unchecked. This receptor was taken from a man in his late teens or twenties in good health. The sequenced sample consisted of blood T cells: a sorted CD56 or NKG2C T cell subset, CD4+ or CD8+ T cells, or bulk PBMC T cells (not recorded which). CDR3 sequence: CASSLGGTLYF.